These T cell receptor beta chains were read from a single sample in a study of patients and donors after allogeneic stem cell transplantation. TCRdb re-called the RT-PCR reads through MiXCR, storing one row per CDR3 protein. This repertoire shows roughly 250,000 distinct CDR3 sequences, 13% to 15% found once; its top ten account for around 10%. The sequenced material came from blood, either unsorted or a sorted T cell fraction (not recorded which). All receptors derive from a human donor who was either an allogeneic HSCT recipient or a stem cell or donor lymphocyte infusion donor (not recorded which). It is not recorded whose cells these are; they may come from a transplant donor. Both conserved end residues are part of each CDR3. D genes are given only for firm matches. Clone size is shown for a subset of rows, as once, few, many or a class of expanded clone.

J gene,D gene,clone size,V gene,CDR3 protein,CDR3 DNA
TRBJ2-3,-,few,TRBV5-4,CASSIRQVGDTQYF,TGTGCCAGCAGCATACGACAGGTTGGAGATACGCAGTATTTT
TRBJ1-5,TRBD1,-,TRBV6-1,CASSRNRGASNQPQHF,TGTGCCAGCAGCCGAAACAGGGGGGCTAGCAATCAGCCCCAGCATTTT
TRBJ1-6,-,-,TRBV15,CATSGGSGGRSPLHF,TGTGCCACCAGCGGGGGTTCAGGTGGTCGATCACCCCTCCACTTT
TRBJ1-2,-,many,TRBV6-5,CASSYSRESAHGYTF,TGTGCCAGCAGTTACTCTCGGGAGTCCGCCCATGGCTACACCTTC
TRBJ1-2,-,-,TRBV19,CASSPKDRSFGGYTF,TGTGCCAGTAGTCCAAAGGACCGGAGTTTCGGTGGCTACACCTTC
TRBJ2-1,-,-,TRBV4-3,CASSQEEGHEQFF,TGCGCCAGCAGCCAGGAGGAGGGCCATGAGCAGTTCTTC
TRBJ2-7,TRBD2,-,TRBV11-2,CASSLNLAGSYEQYF,TGTGCCAGCAGCCTAAATCTAGCGGGATCGTACGAGCAGTACTTC
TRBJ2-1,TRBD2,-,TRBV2,CASRAGAGGIYNEQFF,TGTGCCAGCAGGGCTGGTGCGGGGGGGATATACAATGAGCAGTTCTTC
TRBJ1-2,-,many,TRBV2,CASSSGGYTF,TGTGCCAGCTCCTCTGGGGGCTACACCTTC
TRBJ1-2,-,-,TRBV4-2,CASSLTSLQGRGGYTF,TGTGCCAGCAGCCTAACTTCCCTTCAGGGGCGGGGTGGCTACACCTTC
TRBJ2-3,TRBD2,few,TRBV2,CASRNGRTSGGTDTQYF,TGTGCCAGCAGAAATGGAAGGACTAGCGGGGGCACAGATACGCAGTATTTT
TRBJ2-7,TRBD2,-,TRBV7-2,CASSPGTSRAYEQYF,TGTGCCAGCAGCCCGGGGACTAGCAGAGCCTACGAGCAGTACTTC
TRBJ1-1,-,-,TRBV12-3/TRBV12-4,CASSLEGGRYTEAFF,TGTGCCAGCAGTTTAGAGGGGGGCAGGTACACTGAAGCTTTCTTT
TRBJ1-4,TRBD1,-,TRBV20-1,CSAWDRGRGMNEKLFF,TGCAGTGCTTGGGACAGGGGGAGGGGGATGAATGAAAAACTGTTTTTT
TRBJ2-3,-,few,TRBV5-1,CASSLAVGADTQYF,TGCGCCAGCAGTTTGGCGGTGGGGGCAGATACGCAGTATTTT
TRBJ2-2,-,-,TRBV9,CASRELPGGTGELFF,TGTGCCAGCAGAGAACTCCCCGGGGGCACCGGGGAGCTGTTTTTT
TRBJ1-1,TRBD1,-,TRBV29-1,CSVKTGQGTEAFF,TGCAGCGTAAAGACCGGACAGGGCACTGAAGCTTTCTTT
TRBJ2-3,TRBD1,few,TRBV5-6,CASSKGTGGTDTQYF,TGTGCCAGCAGTAAGGGGACAGGTGGCACAGATACGCAGTATTTT
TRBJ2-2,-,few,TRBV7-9,CASSSRRLAPGELFF,TGTGCCAGCAGCTCCCGCAGGCTAGCCCCCGGGGAGCTGTTTTTT
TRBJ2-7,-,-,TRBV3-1,CASSRGLSNYEQYF,TGTGCCAGCAGCCGGGGACTTTCCAACTACGAGCAGTACTTC
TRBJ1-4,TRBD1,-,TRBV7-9,CASTAGQGSEKLFF,TGTGCCAGCACGGCGGGACAGGGAAGTGAAAAACTGTTTTTT
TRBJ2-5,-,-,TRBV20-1,CSARDRAIANQETQYF,TGCAGTGCTAGAGACAGGGCGATAGCCAATCAAGAGACCCAGTACTTC
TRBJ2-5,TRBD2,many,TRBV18,CASSTGTSGGKTQYF,TGTGCCAGCTCAACCGGGACTAGCGGGGGAAAGACCCAGTACTTC
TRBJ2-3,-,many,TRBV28,CASSSPDTQYF,TGTGCCAGCAGTTCCCCAGATACGCAGTATTTT
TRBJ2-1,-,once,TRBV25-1,CASRDGVFGAEQFF,TGTGCCAGCAGGGACGGGGTTTTTGGCGCTGAGCAGTTCTTC
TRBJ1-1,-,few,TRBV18,CASSPQGWATEAFF,TGTGCCAGCTCACCCCAGGGATGGGCCACTGAAGCTTTCTTT
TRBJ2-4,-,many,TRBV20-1,CSARRDGAWDIQYF,TGCAGTGCTCGTCGGGACGGAGCCTGGGACATTCAGTACTTC
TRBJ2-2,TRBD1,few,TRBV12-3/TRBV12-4,CASSLTGGYTGELFF,TGTGCCAGCAGCCTGACAGGGGGTTACACCGGGGAGCTGTTTTTT
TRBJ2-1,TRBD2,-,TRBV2,CASKIAGGTYNEQFF,TGTGCCAGCAAGATAGCGGGAGGGACCTACAATGAGCAGTTCTTC
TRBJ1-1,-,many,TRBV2,CASSVTGRAFF,TGTGCCAGCAGTGTAACCGGTAGGGCTTTCTTT
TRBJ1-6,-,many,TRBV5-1,CASSFGEDSPLHF,TGCGCCAGCAGCTTCGGGGAAGATTCACCCCTCCACTTT
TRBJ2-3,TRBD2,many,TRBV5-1,CASSFNGGATDTQYF,TGCGCCAGCAGCTTCAACGGGGGGGCGACAGATACGCAGTATTTT
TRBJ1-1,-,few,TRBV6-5,CASRSRGEAFF,TGTGCCAGCAGAAGTAGGGGTGAAGCTTTCTTT
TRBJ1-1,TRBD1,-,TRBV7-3,CASRADRTRDTEAFF,TGTGCCAGCAGGGCGGACAGGACGAGGGACACTGAAGCTTTCTTT
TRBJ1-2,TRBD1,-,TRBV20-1,CSAKPPIGQASGYTF,TGCAGTGCGAAACCCCCGATAGGACAGGCAAGTGGCTACACCTTC
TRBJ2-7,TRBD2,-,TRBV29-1,CSVEDIGTSFEQYF,TGCAGCGTTGAAGATATAGGGACTAGCTTCGAGCAGTACTTC
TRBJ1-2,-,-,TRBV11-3,CASSLSGLGNYGYTF,TGTGCCAGCAGCTTGTCAGGGCTTGGGAACTATGGCTACACCTTC
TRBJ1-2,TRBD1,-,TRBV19,CASTLRGTSYGYTF,TGTGCCAGTACCCTCAGGGGGACCTCATATGGCTACACCTTC
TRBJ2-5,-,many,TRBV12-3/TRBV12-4,CASSLRGRETQYF,TGTGCCAGCAGTTTAAGGGGGAGGGAGACCCAGTACTTC
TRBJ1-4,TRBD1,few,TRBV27,CASGRQGRVDEKLFF,TGTGCCAGCGGCCGACAGGGGAGGGTGGACGAAAAACTGTTTTTT
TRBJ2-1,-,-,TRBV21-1,CASSWPIRGTKNFDEQFF,TGTGCCAGCAGCTGGCCGATTCGGGGAACAAAAAATTTTGATGAGCAGTTCTTC
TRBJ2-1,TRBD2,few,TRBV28,CASSLSAGGKNEQFF,TGTGCCAGCAGTTTATCAGCGGGAGGTAAAAATGAGCAGTTCTTC
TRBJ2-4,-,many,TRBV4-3,CASSQGVLGAGNIQYF,TGCGCCAGCAGCCAAGGAGTTTTGGGGGCGGGAAACATTCAGTACTTC
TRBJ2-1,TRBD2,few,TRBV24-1,CATSDVGLAGYNEQFF,TGTGCCACCAGTGATGTGGGACTAGCGGGATACAATGAGCAGTTCTTC
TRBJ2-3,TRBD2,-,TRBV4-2,CASSPTGERLAGGRRDTQYF,TGTGCCAGCAGCCCCACAGGGGAGAGACTAGCGGGAGGGCGTAGAGATACGCAGTATTTT
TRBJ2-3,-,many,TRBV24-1,CATSDSTSSLDTQYF,TGTGCCACCAGTGATTCGACGAGCAGCCTTGATACGCAGTATTTT
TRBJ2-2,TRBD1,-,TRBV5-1,CASSFRQGGELFF,TGCGCCAGCAGCTTCAGACAGGGCGGGGAGCTGTTTTTT
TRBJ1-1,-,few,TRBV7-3,CASSLGYGGVTEAFF,TGTGCCAGCAGCTTAGGATACGGGGGCGTAACTGAAGCTTTCTTT
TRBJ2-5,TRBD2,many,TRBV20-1,CSAVAGDETQYF,TGCAGTGCGGTAGCGGGGGACGAGACCCAGTACTTC
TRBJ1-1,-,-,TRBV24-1,CATSDLKGLNTEAFF,TGTGCCACCAGTGATCTTAAGGGGTTAAACACTGAAGCTTTCTTT
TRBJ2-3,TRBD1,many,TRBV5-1,CASSLGTGWDTQYF,TGCGCCAGCAGCCTAGGGACAGGATGGGATACGCAGTATTTT
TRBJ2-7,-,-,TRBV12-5,CASGLSEASWVKLSYEQYF,TGTGCTAGTGGTTTGAGCGAGGCATCGTGGGTGAAACTCTCCTACGAGCAGTACTTC
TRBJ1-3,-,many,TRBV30,CAWSAADISGNTIYF,TGTGCCTGGAGTGCAGCGGACATCTCTGGAAACACCATATATTTT